These 9 T cell receptor beta chains were all obtained from the same sample, sequenced in a study of blood T cell repertoires in COVID-19. Profiled with immunoSEQ multiplex PCR; TCRdb holds only in-frame clones, not every one. Of 200,000 to 250,000 clones listed, roughly 85% are singletons. Sequenced material: PBMCs or T cells enriched from blood (not recorded which). These receptor sequences come from a woman aged 45-65 years with acute COVID-19.

The table lists this clone with many counts. The chain links TRBV30 to TRBJ2-7; TRBD1 matches 7 bases. The germline CDR1 and CDR2 sequences are GTSNPN and SVGIG (reference sequence). CDR3 length: 13 residues. Germline trimming cut 7 bases from V and 7 bases from J; bases unmatched to any gene: 13. The CDR3 DNA is TGTGCCTTAAATCGAAGGGGGCGCGGGGAGCAGTACTTC. This gives the protein CALNRRGRGEQYF.

This chain uses TRBV5-4 with TRBJ1-2; possibly TRBD1 for D (5 bases). Germline CDR1 is SGHNT and CDR2 is YYREEE (reference sequence). The V and J ends lost 0 bases and 14 bases respectively, with 14 bases between them. The CDR3 spans 12 residues. CDR3 residues: CASSLDTQGNTF. The CDR3 DNA follows: TGTGCCAGCAGCTTGGATACCCAGGGCAATACCTTC.

This clone has a single count. The chain couples TRBV6-5 to TRBJ1-5; tentatively, D is TRBD1 (6 bases). With 6 bases removed from V and 2 bases from J, the gap between germline ends came to 14 bases. Germline CDR1 reads MNHEY; CDR2 reads SVGAGI. CDR3 length equals 15 residues. CDR3 amino acids: CASRKQGWGNQPQHF. In DNA form, the CDR3 reads TGTGCCAGCAGGAAACAGGGTTGGGGCAATCAGCCCCAGCATTTT.

The chain has TRBV12-5 and TRBJ2-1; 7 bases line up with TRBD2. The V gene end was trimmed by 0 bases and the J gene end by 8 bases; junction bases not matched to a gene: 4. The CDR3 has 14 residues. Germline V gene data show CDR1 as LGHNT and CDR2 as FRNRAP. The DNA of the CDR3 is TGTGCTAGTGGTTTGGTAAGCGGGGCTCATGAGCAGTTCTTC. Translation: CASGLVSGAHEQFF.

This rearrangement joins TRBV2 to TRBJ1-1; possible D gene TRBD1, 5 bases. The CDR3 covers 16 residues. The germline gives CDR1 SNHLY, CDR2 FYNNEI. V was pared by 4 bases and J by 7 bases, with 22 bases between. Written as DNA, the CDR3 is TGTGCCAGCAGTGGTCGGGACTCCGTAGGAACGGTTGAAGCTTTCTTT. Translation: CASSGRDSVGTVEAFF.

This clone was seen once. This sequence joins TRBV2 and TRBJ1-5; maybe TRBD1 (5 bases). The CDR3 covers 15 residues. Germline V gives CDR1 SNHLY, CDR2 FYNNEI. V gave up 5 bases and J gave up 0 bases, with 11 bases separating them. CDR3 amino acids: CASSIQENSNQPQHF. In DNA form, the CDR3 reads TGTGCCAGCAGTATACAGGAGAATAGCAATCAGCCCCAGCATTTT.

This chain connects TRBV7-9 to TRBJ1-1; no reliable D call. The germline V gene encodes CDR1 SEHNR and CDR2 FQNEAQ (reference sequence). The CDR3 runs to 16 residues. Deletions cut 1 base from V and 4 bases from J, with 16 bases between. The CDR3 nucleotides read TGTGCCAGCAGCTTAGGGGCGACGGTCGGAGGCACTGAAGCTTTCTTT. As protein: CASSLGATVGGTEAFF.

The J gene is TRBJ2-5, the V gene TRBV18; D possibly corresponds to TRBD2 (6 bases). This CDR3 comprises 14 residues. Germline V CDR1 and CDR2: KGHSH, LQKENI. Trimming stripped 3 bases from V and 1 base from J, with 9 bases between. The CDR3 DNA sequence: TGTGCCAGCTCACCGACACTAGCCCAAGAGACCCAGTACTTC. This encodes CASSPTLAQETQYF.

The chain employs TRBV7-2 and TRBJ2-1, with 16 bases lining up with TRBD2. After removal of 5 bases from V and 8 bases from J, the junction contained 3 bases not matched to a gene. Germline V gene sequence: CDR1 SGHTA, CDR2 FQGNSA. The length of the CDR3 is 15 residues. CDR3 DNA sequence: TGTGCCAGCAGCGGGACTAGCGGGGGGGCGGATGAGCAGTTCTTC. It encodes CASSGTSGGADEQFF.